This TCR beta chain appears in the sequencing data of a study of cytomegalovirus exposure and HLA in healthy donors. PCR involved 60 Vbeta and 13 Jbeta primers. Profiling relied on immunoSEQ multiplex PCR, and the TCRdb table lists in-frame clones only, not all of them. The sample contains approximately 97,000 clones, 78% of which appear only once. General study findings and limits: The authors enumerated 180 or so TCR beta chains as linked to cytomegalovirus.

Remarks on this clone: Its antigen is as yet unknown.

The sequencing input was PBMCs. The TCR originated in a woman aged 40 to 55 in good health and CMV-seropositive.

CDR3 amino acids: CASGGVAADTQYF. The CDR3 DNA reads TGTGCCAGCGGGGGGGTAGCGGCGGATACGCAGTATTTT. This chain links TRBV9 with TRBJ2-3, with 7 bases lining up with TRBD2. The CDR3 totals 13 residues. Looked up from germline, CDR1 is SGDLS and CDR2 is YYNGEE. The V gene end was trimmed by 7 bases and the J gene end by 6 bases; junction bases not matched to a gene: 8.